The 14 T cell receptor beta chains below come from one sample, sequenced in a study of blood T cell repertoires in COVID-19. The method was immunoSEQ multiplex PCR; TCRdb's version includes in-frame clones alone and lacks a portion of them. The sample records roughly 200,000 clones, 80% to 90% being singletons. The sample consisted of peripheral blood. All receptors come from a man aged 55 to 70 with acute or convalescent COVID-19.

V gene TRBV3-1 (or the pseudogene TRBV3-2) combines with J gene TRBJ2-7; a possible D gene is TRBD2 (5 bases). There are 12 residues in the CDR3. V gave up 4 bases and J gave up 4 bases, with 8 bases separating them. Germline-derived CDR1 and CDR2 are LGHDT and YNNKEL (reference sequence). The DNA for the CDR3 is TGTGCCAGCAGCCTCGGGGTATACGAGCAGTACTTC. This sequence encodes CASSLGVYEQYF.

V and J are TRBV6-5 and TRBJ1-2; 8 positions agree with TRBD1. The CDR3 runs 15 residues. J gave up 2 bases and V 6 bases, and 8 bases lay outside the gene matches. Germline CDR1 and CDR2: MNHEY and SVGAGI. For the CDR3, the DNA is TGTGCCAGCAGCCCAGCCACAGGGGGGAACTATGGCTACACCTTC. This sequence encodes CASSPATGGNYGYTF.

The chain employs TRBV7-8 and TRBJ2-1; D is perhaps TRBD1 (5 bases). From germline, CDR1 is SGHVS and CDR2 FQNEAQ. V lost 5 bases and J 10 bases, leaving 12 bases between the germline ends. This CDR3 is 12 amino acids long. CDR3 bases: TGTGCCAGCAGCCTTACCGCAGGGGAGCAGTTCTTC. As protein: CASSLTAGEQFF.

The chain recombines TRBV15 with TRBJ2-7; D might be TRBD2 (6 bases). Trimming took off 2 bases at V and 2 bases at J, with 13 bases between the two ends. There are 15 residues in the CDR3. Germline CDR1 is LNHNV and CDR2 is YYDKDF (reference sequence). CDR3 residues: CATSRSSGLAYEQYF. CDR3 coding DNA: TGTGCCACCAGCAGATCTTCGGGACTCGCCTACGAGCAGTACTTC.

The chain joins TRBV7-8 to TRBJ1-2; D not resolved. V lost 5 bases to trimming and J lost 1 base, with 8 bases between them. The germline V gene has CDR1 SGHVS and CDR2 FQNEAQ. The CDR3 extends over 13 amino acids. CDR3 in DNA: TGTGCCAGCAGCCCCGGTAGTAACTATGGCTACACCTTC. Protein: CASSPGSNYGYTF.

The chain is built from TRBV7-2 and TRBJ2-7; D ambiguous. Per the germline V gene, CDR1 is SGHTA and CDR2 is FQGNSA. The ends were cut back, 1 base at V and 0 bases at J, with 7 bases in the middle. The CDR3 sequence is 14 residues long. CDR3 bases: TGTGCCAGCAGCTTAGGGTCAGGCTCCTACGAGCAGTACTTC. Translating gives CASSLGSGSYEQYF.

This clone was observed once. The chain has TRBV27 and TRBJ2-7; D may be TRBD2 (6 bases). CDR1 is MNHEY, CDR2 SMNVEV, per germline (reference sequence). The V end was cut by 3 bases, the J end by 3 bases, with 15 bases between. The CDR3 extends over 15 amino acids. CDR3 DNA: TGTGCCAGCAGTTTGGGGGGTGGAGGCAGCTACGAGCAGTACTTC. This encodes CASSLGGGGSYEQYF.

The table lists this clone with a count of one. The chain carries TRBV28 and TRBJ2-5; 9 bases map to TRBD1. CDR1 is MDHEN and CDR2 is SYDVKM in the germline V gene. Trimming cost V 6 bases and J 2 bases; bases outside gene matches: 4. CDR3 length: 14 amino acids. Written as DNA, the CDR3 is TGTGCCAGCAGAACAGGGGGCCGGCAAGAGACCCAGTACTTC. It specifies CASRTGGRQETQYF.

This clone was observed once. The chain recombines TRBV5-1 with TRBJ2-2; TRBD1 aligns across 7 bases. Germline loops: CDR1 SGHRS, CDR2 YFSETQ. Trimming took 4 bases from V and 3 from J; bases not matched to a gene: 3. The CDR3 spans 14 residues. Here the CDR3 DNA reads TGCGCCAGCAGCACCGGGACAGACACCGGGGAGCTGTTTTTT. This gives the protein CASSTGTDTGELFF.

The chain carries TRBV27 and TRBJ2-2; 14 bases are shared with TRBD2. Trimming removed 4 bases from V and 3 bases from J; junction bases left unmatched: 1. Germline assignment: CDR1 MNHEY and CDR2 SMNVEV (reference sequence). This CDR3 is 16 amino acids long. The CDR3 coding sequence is TGTGCCAGCAGTTGGGGACTAGCGGGAGACACCGGGGAGCTGTTTTTT. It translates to CASSWGLAGDTGELFF.

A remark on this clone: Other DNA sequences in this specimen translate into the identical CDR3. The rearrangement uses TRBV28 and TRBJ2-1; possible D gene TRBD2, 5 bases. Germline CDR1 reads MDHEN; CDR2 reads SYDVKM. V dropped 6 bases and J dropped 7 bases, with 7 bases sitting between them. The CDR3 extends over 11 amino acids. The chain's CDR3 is CASSRGNEQFF. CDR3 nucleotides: TGTGCCAGCAGCCGGGGAAATGAGCAGTTCTTC.

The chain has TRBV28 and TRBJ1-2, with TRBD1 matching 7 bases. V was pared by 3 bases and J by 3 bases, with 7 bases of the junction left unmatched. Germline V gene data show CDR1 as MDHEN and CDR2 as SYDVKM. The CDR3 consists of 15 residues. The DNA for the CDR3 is TGTGCCAGCAGTTTTCTAAGTCAGGGGGACTATGGCTACACCTTC. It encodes CASSFLSQGDYGYTF.

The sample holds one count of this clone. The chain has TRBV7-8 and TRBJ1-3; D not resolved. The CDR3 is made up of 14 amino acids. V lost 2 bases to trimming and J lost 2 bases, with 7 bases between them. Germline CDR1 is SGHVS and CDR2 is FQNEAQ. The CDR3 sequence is CASSLRAPGNTIYF. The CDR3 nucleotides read TGTGCCAGCAGCTTACGCGCTCCTGGAAACACCATATATTTT.

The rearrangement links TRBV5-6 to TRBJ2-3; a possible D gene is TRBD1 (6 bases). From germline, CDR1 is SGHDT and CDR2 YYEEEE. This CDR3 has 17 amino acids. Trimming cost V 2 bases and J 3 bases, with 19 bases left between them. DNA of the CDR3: TGTGCCAGCAGCTTCTCGTATGGGGGCCCGAGGACAGATACGCAGTATTTT. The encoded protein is CASSFSYGGPRTDTQYF.